What follows are 20 T cell receptor beta chains derived from one specimen sequenced in a study of T cells in Graves' hyperthyroidism and ophthalmopathy. TCR beta CDR3 regions were amplified from RNA. Initially, a first-round RT-PCR of the TCR CDR3 employed the HTBI primer set. TCRdb ran MiXCR on the multiplex PCR reads and lists one entry per CDR3 protein. The sample holds about 400,000 distinct CDR3 sequences, 14% to 15% seen once. The specimen sequenced was blood. These receptors all come from a woman in her 30s with Graves' hyperthyroidism.

The chain carries TRBV27 and TRBJ2-1, with D possibly TRBD1 on 6 matching bases. CDR3 length: 16 residues. Germline V CDR1 and CDR2: MNHEY, SMNVEV (reference sequence). Trimming pared 4 bases from V and 3 bases from J, leaving 16 bases between. As DNA, the CDR3 is TGTGCCAGCAGTTCGATCCGGGACACTGACTACAATGAGCAGTTCTTC. It yields the protein CASSSIRDTDYNEQFF.

The chain combines TRBV7-8 with TRBJ2-2; a possible D gene is TRBD1 (6 bases). CDR3 size: 16 residues. In germline, CDR1 is SGHVS, CDR2 FQNEAQ. Trimming took 1 base from V and 1 from J, leaving 10 bases between them. The CDR3 DNA reads as TGTGCCAGCAGCTTAGATTGGGGGCAGAACACCGGGGAGCTGTTTTTT. It yields the protein CASSLDWGQNTGELFF.

This clonotype was seen many times. The rearrangement uses TRBV18 and TRBJ1-6; unclear D gene. This CDR3 spans 17 amino acids. V was clipped by 1 base and J by 2 bases, with 12 bases between them. Germline V gives CDR1 KGHSH, CDR2 LQKENI. CDR3: CASSPRLGFAYNSPLHF. DNA for the CDR3: TGTGCCAGCTCACCACGTCTGGGGTTCGCCTATAATTCACCCCTCCACTTT.

This clonotype was found many times. The rearrangement links TRBV5-1 to TRBJ2-1; TRBD1 agrees at 7 bases. Germline V gene data show CDR1 as SGHRS and CDR2 as YFSETQ. V lost 0 bases to trimming and J lost 5 bases; unmatched junction nucleotides: 2. This CDR3 is built from 14 residues. The CDR3 loop reads CASSLGQGDNEQFF. Here the CDR3 DNA reads TGCGCCAGCAGCTTGGGACAGGGTGACAATGAGCAGTTCTTC.

This clonotype was recorded many times. This sequence joins TRBV18 and TRBJ1-2; TRBD1 matches at 8 bases. This CDR3 has 13 residues. The V segment lost 4 bases and the J segment 6 bases; nucleotides outside the gene matches: 4. Germline CDR1 reads KGHSH; CDR2 reads LQKENI. In nucleotides, the CDR3 is TGTGCCAGCTCACTCGGACAGGGAAATGGCTACACCTTC. The encoded protein is CASSLGQGNGYTF.

The gene calls are TRBV6-1 and TRBJ1-1, with 9 positions matching TRBD1. Germline values: CDR1 MNHNS, CDR2 SASEGT. Trimming at V came to 4 bases and at J to 0 bases, leaving 6 bases not matched to a gene. The CDR3 extends over 16 amino acids. CDR3: CASSGTGASMNTEAFF. The CDR3 nucleotides are TGTGCCAGCAGTGGGACAGGGGCAAGCATGAACACTGAAGCTTTCTTT.

This clonotype was seen at least ten times. The rearrangement joins TRBV5-1 to TRBJ1-1; tentatively, D is TRBD1 (5 bases). V lost 0 bases and J 4 bases, leaving 10 bases between the germline ends. The CDR3 length is 14 residues. Germline V gives CDR1 SGHRS, CDR2 YFSETQ. CDR3 residues: CASSLAGGGTEAFF. CDR3 sequence (DNA): TGCGCCAGCAGCTTGGCGGGCGGGGGCACTGAAGCTTTCTTT.

V usage is TRBV18 and J usage is TRBJ2-1, with TRBD1 matching over 7 bases. After removal of 3 bases from V and 0 bases from J, the junction contained 2 bases not matched to a gene. The germline gives CDR1 KGHSH, CDR2 LQKENI. This CDR3 contains 15 residues. This chain's CDR3 is CASSPTGNSYNEQFF. The CDR3 DNA is TGTGCCAGCTCACCGACAGGGAACTCCTACAATGAGCAGTTCTTC. Together with reference TRBV18 and TRBJ2-1, the CDR3 gives the full variable domain: NAGVMQNPRHLVRRRGQEARLRCSPMKGHSHVYWYRQLPEEGLKFMVYLQKENIIDESGMPKERFSAEFPKEGPSILRIQQVVRGDSAAYFCASSPTGNSYNEQFFGPGTRLTVL.

This clonotype was observed at least ten times. V and J are TRBV18 and TRBJ2-5, with 7 positions matching TRBD1. CDR3 length equals 14 residues. The germline V gene has CDR1 KGHSH and CDR2 LQKENI. V shed 3 bases, J shed 3 bases, and the junction held 4 bases outside the gene matches. Written as DNA, the CDR3 is TGTGCCAGCTCACCCCCCGGGACAGAAGAGACCCAGTACTTC. Translating it yields CASSPPGTEETQYF. The full variable domain, completed using reference TRBV18 and TRBJ2-5, is NAGVMQNPRHLVRRRGQEARLRCSPMKGHSHVYWYRQLPEEGLKFMVYLQKENIIDESGMPKERFSAEFPKEGPSILRIQQVVRGDSAAYFCASSPPGTEETQYFGPGTRLLVL.

The chain employs TRBV29-1 and TRBJ1-2; D is uncertain. CDR3 length: 15 amino acids. V shed 3 bases and J shed 4 bases, with 18 bases lying between them. Germline lookup yields CDR1 SQVTM and CDR2 ANQGSEA. Written as DNA, the CDR3 is TGCAGCGTTGACAGGCCAGGCCCACGGAGCTATGGCTACACCTTC. It is translated as CSVDRPGPRSYGYTF.

In this sample, this clonotype turned up many times. The chain couples TRBV13 to TRBJ2-7; D is uncertain. Per the germline V gene, CDR1 is PRHDT and CDR2 is FYEKMQ (reference sequence). CDR3 size: 13 residues. V dropped 1 base and J dropped 7 bases, with 11 bases sitting between them. CDR3 in DNA: TGTGCCAGCAGCTTAGCCTCCTCCGGGGAGCAGTACTTC. This encodes CASSLASSGEQYF. The full variable domain, with the rest looked up from reference TRBV13 and TRBJ2-7, is AAGVIQSPRHLIKEKRETATLKCYPIPRHDTVYWYQQGPGQDPQFLISFYEKMQSDKGSIPDRFSAQQFSDYHSELNMSSLELGDSALYFCASSLASSGEQYFGPGTRLTVT.

The rearrangement links TRBV20-1 to TRBJ2-5; 9 nucleotides align to TRBD2. Germline CDR1 DFQATT, CDR2 SNEGSKA (reference sequence). V lost 4 bases and J lost 4; bases outside the gene matches: 7. The CDR3 has 14 amino acids. The CDR3 is CSAMVQREAETQYF. In DNA form, the CDR3 reads TGCAGTGCTATGGTCCAGCGGGAGGCAGAGACCCAGTACTTC.

On this clonotype itself: The junction does not match germline at one end; this may be a read error. The chain joins TRBV20-1 to TRBJ2-5, with 8 bases lining up with TRBD2. The CDR3 has 14 amino acids. Looked up from germline, CDR1 is DFQATT and CDR2 is SNEGSKA (reference sequence). CDR3 sequence: CSARDTASGQGPHF. The CDR3 bases are TGCAGTGCTAGAGATACGGCTAGCGGGCAGGGCCCCCACTTC.

This clonotype was found many times. The chain combines TRBV7-9 with TRBJ2-7; no clear D. This CDR3 is 10 amino acids long. Germline assignment: CDR1 SEHNR and CDR2 FQNEAQ (reference sequence). V was pared by 3 bases and J by 7 bases, with 4 bases between. The CDR3 sequence: CASSFWEQYF. CDR3 coding DNA: TGTGCCAGCAGCTTTTGGGAGCAGTACTTC.

This clonotype was observed at least ten times. V and J are TRBV6-1 and TRBJ1-2; D call uncertain. Trimming stripped 5 bases from V and 0 bases from J, with 13 bases between. This CDR3 has 15 residues. Per germline, CDR1 MNHNS and CDR2 SASEGT. The CDR3 here is CASSLSRLTNYGYTF. The CDR3, as DNA: TGTGCCAGCAGTTTATCCCGGTTGACTAACTATGGCTACACCTTC.

This clonotype has at least ten counts. The rearrangement joins TRBV20-1 to TRBJ2-7; D perhaps matches TRBD2 (6 bases). CDR3 size: 13 residues. The V end lost 6 bases, the J end lost 2 bases, and 14 bases lay between the germline ends. CDR1 and CDR2 from the germline V gene are DFQATT and SNEGSKA (reference sequence). The DNA of the CDR3 is TGCAGTGCCTCACGGACTACCCCCTACGAGCAGTACTTC. Translating it yields CSASRTTPYEQYF.

In this sample, this clonotype turned up once. The J gene is TRBJ1-5, the V gene TRBV5-1, with 9 bases that match TRBD1. This CDR3 is built from 15 residues. Trimming cost V 5 bases and J 4 bases; bases outside gene matches: 7. Germline V gene data show CDR1 as SGHRS and CDR2 as YFSETQ. CDR3 DNA sequence: TGCGCCAGCAGTTTCACAGGGGGCGCGAATCAGCCCCAGCATTTT. Translated, it gives CASSFTGGANQPQHF.

This clonotype appeared many times. The chain employs TRBV18 and TRBJ1-1; D unclear. V lost 3 bases and J lost 1, with 9 bases in between. CDR1 is KGHSH and CDR2 is LQKENI in the germline V gene. CDR3 length: 14 amino acids. The CDR3 nucleotides read TGTGCCAGCTCACCGGCGTGGGGGAACACTGAAGCTTTCTTT. Amino acid sequence: CASSPAWGNTEAFF.

The chain carries TRBV9 and TRBJ2-5; D might be TRBD2 (5 bases). The CDR3 consists of 16 residues. Trimming removed 0 bases from V and 4 bases from J, with 16 bases in between. From germline, CDR1 is SGDLS and CDR2 YYNGEE. The CDR3 nucleotides are TGTGCCAGCAGCGTAGGAGGGATTGGGCTCGGAGAGACCCAGTACTTC. Encoded protein: CASSVGGIGLGETQYF.

This clonotype was seen a few times. The chain uses TRBV5-1 and TRBJ1-1; 9 bases agree with TRBD1. The length of the CDR3 is 14 residues. The germline V gene has CDR1 SGHRS and CDR2 YFSETQ. J gave up 7 bases and V 2 bases, and 6 bases lay outside the gene matches. The CDR3 coding sequence is TGCGCCAGCAGCTTTTTGGGACAGGGTCGTGAAGCTTTCTTT. Protein product: CASSFLGQGREAFF.